This T cell receptor beta chain stems from a study of Ad26.COV2.S vaccination and SARS-CoV-2 variants. Study conclusions and caveats: Vaccine and placebo groups showed comparable non-spike TCR breadth.

Concerning this clone: Its antigen is not known. The identical CDR3 is also encoded by other nucleotide sequences in the sample.

The CDR3 is 14 amino acids. V dropped 1 base and J dropped 1 base, with 4 bases sitting between them. From germline, CDR1 is SGHTA and CDR2 FQGTGA. TCRdb's copy holds only in-frame clones and misses some; the assay was immunoSEQ multiplex PCR. The repertoire holds about 350,000 clones, with around nine tenths as singletons. The sample's treatment: about 20 received Ad26.COV2.S at low or high dose, single or two shots; about 5 received placebo; per-sample allocation not given. Specimen acquisition occurred on day 63 following the initial vaccine or placebo injection. The chain is built from TRBV7-3 and TRBJ2-2, with D uncertain. The specimen comprised peripheral blood, sampled in a trial of Ad26.COV2.S vaccine versus placebo. The receptor's source is a person between 18 and 59 years old who received the Ad26.COV2.S COVID-19 vaccine or a placebo. CDR3: CASSLRQNTGELFF. CDR3 sequence (DNA): TGTGCCAGCAGCTTAAGACAGAACACCGGGGAGCTGTTTTTT.